This TCR beta chain was observed in a study of blood T cell repertoires in COVID-19. Study-wide background: T cells, B-cell-depleted T cells, or PBMCs provided the cDNA or gDNA that served as material.

CDR3 length: 13 amino acids. J was trimmed by 5 bases and V by 11 bases; bases with no gene match: 5. TCRdb keeps only in-frame clones here, not all; method: immunoSEQ multiplex PCR. The data hold approximately 71,000 clones, with about 80% observed a single time. The sample taken for sequencing was peripheral blood. The clonotype originates from a woman aged 80 or over with acute or convalescent COVID-19. V gene TRBV12-3 or TRBV12-4 combines with J gene TRBJ1-6, with 8 bases lining up with TRBD1. The CDR3 coding sequence is TGTGCCGGTAGACAGGGGCATAATTCACCCCTCCACTTT. Its protein is CAGRQGHNSPLHF.